One and the same sample provided the 27 T cell receptor beta chains below, sequenced in a study of PD-1 blockade in classical Hodgkin lymphoma. Specified time point: cycle 4 day 1 (C4D1), after more than 5 weeks of nivolumab. Patients all relapsed after autologous stem cell transplantation, and there was variation in brentuximab vedotin exposure. Profiled with immunoSEQ multiplex PCR; TCRdb holds only in-frame clones, not every one. The repertoire holds around 93,000 clones, roughly 78% seen once, with less than 10% in the top ten. Sequenced material: peripheral blood mononuclear cells (PBMCs), taken before the fourth cycle of nivolumab. The receptors were sampled from a human donor with classical Hodgkin lymphoma.

The CDR3 here is CASRSAWGSGNTIYF. Written as DNA, the CDR3 is TGTGCCAGCAGGTCCGCGTGGGGGTCAGGAAACACCATATATTTT. The rearrangement links TRBV7-6 to TRBJ1-3; perhaps TRBD1 as D (5 bases). Trimming removed 6 bases at V and 4 bases at J, with 16 bases between. From germline, CDR1 is SGHVS and CDR2 FNYEAQ. The CDR3 totals 15 residues.

This chain joins TRBV6-6 and TRBJ1-5; D gene ambiguous. This CDR3 has 16 amino acids. The germline V gene encodes CDR1 MNHNY and CDR2 SVGAGI (reference sequence). V gave up 4 bases and J gave up 0 bases, with 13 bases separating them. In DNA, the CDR3 is TGTGCCAGCAGTTCCCTTTTCGCGAATAGCAATCAGCCCCAGCATTTT. As protein: CASSSLFANSNQPQHF.

The chain couples TRBV6-1 to TRBJ2-7; the D is unclear. Germline-derived CDR1 and CDR2 are MNHNS and SASEGT. The CDR3 runs to 14 residues. V shed 4 bases and J shed 3 bases, with 13 bases lying between them. As DNA, the CDR3 is TGTGCCAGCAGTGGAGAGAGATTGGACTACGAGCAGTACTTC. It is translated as CASSGERLDYEQYF.

The sample holds a few counts of this clone. J is TRBJ2-3 and V is TRBV5-6, with D perhaps TRBD2 (5 bases). Trimming removed 2 bases from V and 0 bases from J, with 10 bases in between. CDR1 is SGHDT, CDR2 YYEEEE, per germline. This CDR3 has 15 amino acids. CDR3 in DNA: TGTGCCAGCAGCTTTGACTATGCTAGCACAGATACGCAGTATTTT. This gives the protein CASSFDYASTDTQYF.

The chain joins TRBV21-1 to TRBJ2-7; TRBD2, the table's D call, was not compared with the DNA. TRBV21-1 is a listed pseudogene. The CDR3 extends over 17 amino acids. The CDR3 DNA reads TGTGCCAGCAGCAAAATTCCCGGGGGGGCTGGAATGTACGAGCAGTACTTC. Its translation is CASSKIPGGAGMYEQYF.

The J gene is TRBJ2-5, the V gene TRBV4-2; D is unresolved. Per germline, CDR1 LGHNA and CDR2 YNFKEQ. The CDR3 contains 15 residues. V lost 0 bases and J 0 bases, leaving 8 bases between the germline ends. The CDR3 is CASSQEHTNQETQYF. The CDR3 coding sequence is TGTGCCAGCAGCCAAGAACACACCAACCAAGAGACCCAGTACTTC.

This clone was detected only once. The chain combines TRBV4-2 with TRBJ2-1; D is possibly TRBD1 (5 bases). Trimming left V 2 bases short and J 9 bases short, with 8 bases between. The CDR3 runs to 12 residues. The germline V gene encodes CDR1 LGHNA and CDR2 YNFKEQ. CDR3 in DNA: TGTGCCAGCAGCCAAAGTAGGGGTGAGCAGTTCTTC. This encodes CASSQSRGEQFF.

Written as DNA, the CDR3 is TGTGCCAGCAGTGAGGGGACTCCTCTAGAGACCCAGTACTTC. Translated: CASSEGTPLETQYF. The J gene is TRBJ2-5, the V gene TRBV2; TRBD2 is a possible D gene (6 bases). Germline CDR1 SNHLY, CDR2 FYNNEI. The CDR3 has 14 residues. V was cut by 3 bases and J by 4 bases, with 12 bases left in between.

V and J are TRBV5-1 and TRBJ1-2; 8 bases agree with TRBD1. V shed 4 bases and J 5 bases; nucleotides not matched to a gene: 7. From germline, CDR1 is SGHRS and CDR2 YFSETQ. The CDR3 is 14 amino acids. CDR3 sequence: CASSPGQGRYGYTF. In nucleotides, the CDR3 is TGCGCCAGCAGCCCTGGACAGGGAAGGTATGGCTACACCTTC.

The rearrangement links TRBV6-4 to TRBJ2-4; D not certain. The CDR3 has 13 amino acids. Germline values: CDR1 MRHNA, CDR2 SNTAGT. V shed 11 bases and J shed 1 base, with 12 bases lying between them. The CDR3 reads CARCPRAKNIQYF. Written as DNA, the CDR3 is TGTGCCCGTTGCCCCAGGGCCAAAAACATTCAGTACTTC.

The chain uses TRBV28 and TRBJ2-5; 10 bases map to TRBD2. From germline, CDR1 is MDHEN and CDR2 SYDVKM. Losses at the gene ends were 6 bases for V and 5 bases for J; bases not matched to a gene: 6. This CDR3 is built from 14 residues. For the CDR3, the DNA is TGTGCCAGCAGCCAAGCGGGAGGGTTTGAGACCCAGTACTTC. This sequence encodes CASSQAGGFETQYF.

The genes are TRBV7-3 and TRBJ2-1; a possible D gene is TRBD1 (6 bases). The CDR3 consists of 13 residues. The V gene lost 4 bases and the J gene lost 5 bases, with 9 bases spanning the gap. CDR1 SGHTA and CDR2 FQGTGA come from the germline V gene. CDR3 in DNA: TGTGCCAGCAGCTCTGACAGGAACAATGAGCAGTTCTTC. As protein: CASSSDRNNEQFF.

The V gene is TRBV4-1, the J gene TRBJ2-7; possibly TRBD1 or TRBD2 for D (5 bases each). Germline lookup yields CDR1 MGHRA and CDR2 YSYEKL. The CDR3 has 15 residues. The V and J ends lost 4 bases and 6 bases respectively, with 19 bases between them. The CDR3: CASSPLGRIRGEQYF. Written as DNA, the CDR3 is TGCGCCAGCAGCCCCCTGGGACGTATTAGAGGCGAGCAGTACTTC.

CDR3 sequence reads: CSVEPAGGPGEQFF. The CDR3 coding sequence is TGCAGCGTTGAACCGGCGGGAGGGCCGGGTGAGCAGTTCTTC. The chain recombines TRBV29-1 with TRBJ2-1; 9 nucleotides agree with TRBD2. The CDR3 is 14 residues long. The germline V gene has CDR1 SQVTM and CDR2 ANQGSEA. V was clipped by 2 bases and J by 9 bases; unmatched bases: 8.

The chain couples TRBV30 to TRBJ2-2; a weak D match, TRBD2 (7 bases). The CDR3 runs to 15 residues. The germline gives CDR1 GTSNPN, CDR2 SVGIG (reference sequence). Trimming removed 5 bases at V and 4 bases at J, with 17 bases between. In DNA form, the CDR3 reads TGTGCCTGGGATCGGGGGGCGAGACCCACCGGGGAGCTGTTTTTT. Its protein product is CAWDRGARPTGELFF.

The chain combines TRBV2 with TRBJ2-3; TRBD2 matches at 10 bases. Unmatched junction bases numbered 5, after V lost 2 bases and J lost 6 bases. The CDR3 extends over 15 amino acids. Germline values: CDR1 SNHLY, CDR2 FYNNEI. The CDR3 DNA sequence: TGTGCCAGCAGTGAAAGAAGCGGGGGGGCGGATACGCAGTATTTT. The encoded protein is CASSERSGGADTQYF.

The V gene is TRBV5-4, the J gene TRBJ2-7; TRBD2 might be the D (5 bases). From germline, CDR1 is SGHNT and CDR2 YYREEE (reference sequence). V was clipped by 4 bases and J by 2 bases, with 10 bases between them. The CDR3 spans 13 residues. CDR3 DNA sequence: TGTGCCAGCAGCCGGAGGCAGCCCTACGAGCAGTACTTC. This gives the protein CASSRRQPYEQYF.

The chain uses TRBV11-2 and TRBJ2-7, with 7 bases identical to TRBD1. This CDR3 region has 16 residues. Germline assignment: CDR1 SGHAT and CDR2 FQNNGV. Trimming cost V 0 bases and J 3 bases; bases outside gene matches: 8. DNA of the CDR3: TGTGCCAGCAGCTTAGATTTCGACAGGGCTTTCTACGAGCAGTACTTC. The encoded protein is CASSLDFDRAFYEQYF.

The chain's CDR3 is CASSYSGTGIYNEQFF. The CDR3 DNA reads TGTGCCAGCAGTTACTCAGGGACAGGGATCTACAATGAGCAGTTCTTC. V usage is TRBV6-6 and J usage is TRBJ2-1; the match to TRBD1 covers 9 bases. The V segment lost 0 bases and the J segment 3 bases; nucleotides outside the gene matches: 3. CDR1 and CDR2 (germline): MNHNY, SVGAGI (reference sequence). This CDR3 is 16 amino acids long.

The table lists this clone with a count of one. The chain recombines TRBV5-4 with TRBJ2-2; TRBD2 is a possible D gene (5 bases). CDR1 and CDR2 (germline): SGHNT, YYREEE (reference sequence). The CDR3 totals 14 residues. The V and J ends lost 4 bases and 1 base respectively, with 8 bases between them. The CDR3 here is CASSLGLNTGELFF. The CDR3 region has the DNA TGTGCCAGCAGCCTAGGACTGAACACCGGGGAGCTGTTTTTT.

The J gene is TRBJ2-7, the V gene TRBV5-4; TRBD2 matches at 12 bases. Germline V gene lookup returns CDR1 SGHNT and CDR2 YYREEE (reference sequence). The ends lost 2 bases at V and 5 bases at J; junction bases unmatched: 2. This CDR3 has 14 amino acids. CDR3 amino acids: CASSLLAGGNEQYF. The CDR3 bases are TGTGCCAGCAGCTTACTAGCGGGAGGAAACGAGCAGTACTTC.

This chain connects TRBV10-3 to TRBJ1-1; 9 bases agree with TRBD1. The CDR3 extends over 13 amino acids. CDR1 and CDR2 (germline): ENHRY, SYGVKD. V dropped 7 bases and J dropped 5; count of bases not matched to a gene: 5. CDR3 coding DNA: TGTGCCATCAACGGACAGGGGACAACTGAAGCTTTCTTT. This encodes CAINGQGTTEAFF.

The chain carries TRBV6-6 and TRBJ2-5; D is possibly TRBD2 (6 bases). This CDR3 is 13 amino acids long. V lost 4 bases and J lost 2, with 8 bases in between. Germline V CDR1 and CDR2: MNHNY, SVGAGI (reference sequence). The CDR3 is CASSFGTQETQYF. DNA for the CDR3: TGTGCCAGCAGTTTTGGGACTCAAGAGACCCAGTACTTC.

This clone has just a few counts. The rearrangement joins TRBV6-5 to TRBJ2-1; D is unclear. CDR1 and CDR2 from the germline V gene are MNHEY and SVGAGI. This CDR3 is 14 amino acids long. Between the trimmed V and J ends, which lost 5 bases and 6 bases, there was a span of 14 bases. This CDR3 is CASSQWYTSNEQFF. CDR3 in DNA: TGTGCCAGCAGTCAATGGTACACCAGCAATGAGCAGTTCTTC.

The chain carries TRBV5-1 and TRBJ1-5; unclear D gene. The germline V gene has CDR1 SGHRS and CDR2 YFSETQ. This CDR3 is 14 amino acids long. V dropped 1 base and J dropped 11 bases, with 16 bases sitting between them. The CDR3 protein is CASSLNPQSQSQHF. The CDR3 DNA follows: TGCGCCAGCAGCTTGAACCCCCAGAGCCAGTCCCAGCATTTT.

The chain has TRBV5-1 and TRBJ2-3; 7 positions agree with TRBD1. CDR1 is SGHRS, CDR2 YFSETQ, per germline. This CDR3 comprises 18 residues. V was pared by 1 base and J by 2 bases, with 13 bases of the junction left unmatched. This CDR3 reads CASSLRVRTGYFTDTQYF. The CDR3 DNA reads TGCGCCAGCAGCTTGAGGGTCCGGACAGGTTATTTCACAGATACGCAGTATTTT.

The CDR3 bases are TGTGCCAGCAGAGTAGCGGGAGCCCCCTACAATGAGCAGTTCTTC. This codes for CASRVAGAPYNEQFF. The gene calls are TRBV6-5 and TRBJ2-1; TRBD2 matches at 9 bases. The CDR3 is made up of 15 amino acids. Losses at the gene ends were 6 bases for V and 2 bases for J; bases not matched to a gene: 5. Germline CDR1 reads MNHEY; CDR2 reads SVGAGI.